The 25 T cell receptor beta chains reported below all come from one sample, sequenced in a study of tumor-infiltrating lymphocytes in primary liver carcinoma. TCR beta cDNA was made from approximately 500 ng total RNA with a constant-region primer. Nested multiplex PCR, run for three rounds with slightly modified ARM-PCR, yielded TCR beta libraries. Two initial PCR rounds of about 9 cycles each paired TRBV1-TRBV30 forward primers with a C-beta reverse primer. TCRdb redid the calling of the multiplex PCR reads with MiXCR, one entry per CDR3 protein. Altogether over 75,000 distinct CDR3 sequences are present, around 68% being singletons, with the ten largest covering around 25%. Extraction of RNA together with DNA used roughly 18-32 mg of unsorted bulk tissue. The sequenced sample was tumor-adjacent normal liver tissue. The source of these receptors is a man between 40 and 49 years old with primary liver carcinoma and hepatitis B virus infection.

The chain recombines TRBV28 with TRBJ1-1, with a tentative D call TRBD1 (5 bases). The CDR3 totals 15 residues. Per the germline V gene, CDR1 is MDHEN and CDR2 is SYDVKM. V lost 6 bases, J lost 1 base, and 15 bases lay in between. The CDR3 sequence is CASSPGGDPNTEAFF. The CDR3 bases are TGTGCCAGCAGCCCGGGGGGAGACCCGAACACTGAAGCTTTCTTT.

To note about this clonotype: The conserved closing phenylalanine or tryptophan is absent in this CDR3, likely reflecting a read error. The chain is built from TRBV11-2 and TRBJ2-2; 8 bases agree with TRBD2. The CDR3 extends over 17 amino acids. Germline V lookup: CDR1 SGHAT, CDR2 FQNNGV. CDR3 in DNA: TGTGCCAGCAGCGTAGAACTAGCGGAGCGGAACACCGGGGAGCTGTTTTCA. It is translated as CASSVELAERNTGELFS.

This sequence joins TRBV10-3 and TRBJ2-5; 7 nucleotides align to TRBD2. The CDR3 consists of 14 residues. Germline V gives CDR1 ENHRY, CDR2 SYGVKD. V shed 4 bases, J shed 0 bases, and the junction held 2 bases outside the gene matches. As DNA, the CDR3 is TGTGCCATCAGTGGGCTAGCGGACCAAGAGACCCAGTACTTC. Encoded protein: CAISGLADQETQYF.

This clonotype showed up many times. The chain combines TRBV25-1 with TRBJ2-5; D unresolved. CDR3 length: 12 amino acids. V lost 4 bases and J 7 bases, leaving 10 bases between the germline ends. Germline CDR1 reads MGHDK; CDR2 reads SYGVNS. The CDR3 loop is CASSAPGWTQYF. The CDR3 DNA sequence: TGTGCCAGCAGTGCGCCCGGATGGACCCAGTACTTC.

A note on this clonotype: One end of the junction is discordant with germline, which a read error may explain. The rearrangement joins TRBV11-2 to TRBJ2-7; unclear D gene. This CDR3 contains 15 residues. CDR1 is SGHAT and CDR2 is FQNNGV in the germline V gene. CDR3 residues: CPSSKAQGKSYEHYF. The CDR3 nucleotides are TGTCCCAGCAGCAAGGCCCAAGGTAAATCCTACGAGCACTACTTC.

As regards this clonotype: A much bigger clone sits one base away, suggesting this may be a read error. V and J are TRBV6-6 and TRBJ2-5, with 11 positions matching TRBD2. CDR1 MNHNY and CDR2 SVGAGI come from the germline V gene (reference sequence). This CDR3 region has 15 residues. The CDR3 loop is CAGSQIAGGGETQYF. The CDR3, as DNA: TGTGCCGGCAGCCAGATAGCGGGAGGGGGAGAGACCCAGTACTTC.

On this clonotype: One junction end does not reproduce the germline sequence, and a read error may be involved. This sequence joins TRBV4-1 and TRBJ2-7; D remains unclear. CDR3 length: 15 amino acids. Germline CDR1 is MGHRA and CDR2 is YSYEKL. The CDR3, as DNA: TGCGCCAGCAGCCAAGAGGCTTGCGGATACTACGACCAGTACTTC. Its translation: CASSQEACGYYDQYF.

The V and J genes are TRBV7-9 and TRBJ2-7, with 7 bases fitting TRBD2. Germline CDR1 is SEHNR and CDR2 is FQNEAQ (reference sequence). V dropped 5 bases and J dropped 5; count of bases not matched to a gene: 12. The CDR3 extends over 15 amino acids. DNA of the CDR3: TGTGCCAGCAGCCACGACGAGCGGGGCTTCCACGAGCAGTACTTC. Its protein is CASSHDERGFHEQYF.

Points on this clonotype: The junction departs from the called germline gene at one end, perhaps through a read error. The V and J genes are TRBV7-9 and TRBJ2-1; TRBD2 aligns across 9 bases. This CDR3 has 14 amino acids. The V gene's germline CDR1 is SEHNR and CDR2 FQNEAQ (reference sequence). Here the CDR3 DNA reads TGTGTCAGCAGCTTTGCGGGAGGGCCAAGTGAGCGGTTCTTC. It translates to CVSSFAGGPSERFF.

The gene calls are TRBV20-1 and TRBJ1-5; possible D gene TRBD1, 6 bases. Between the trimmed V and J ends, which lost 5 bases and 6 bases, there was a span of 14 bases. This CDR3 has 13 residues. Germline assignment: CDR1 DFQATT and CDR2 SNEGSKA (reference sequence). The chain's CDR3 is CSAQGGGGQPQHF. CDR3 bases: TGCAGTGCTCAAGGGGGGGGCGGTCAGCCCCAGCATTTT.

About this clonotype itself: It may be a read error: a sequence one base away is much more abundant. The chain is built from TRBV14 and TRBJ2-2; 8 bases align to TRBD2. CDR3 length: 16 amino acids. Germline V lookup: CDR1 SGHDN, CDR2 FVKESK. DNA of the CDR3: TGTGTCAGCAGCCGGGGAAGGCTAGCGGGCACCGGGGAGCTGTTTTTT. Translated: CVSSRGRLAGTGELFF.

The chain is built from TRBV11-2 and TRBJ1-1, with D possibly TRBD1 on 5 matching bases. There are 16 residues in the CDR3. The V end lost 3 bases, the J end lost 0 bases, and 14 bases lay between the germline ends. Looked up from germline, CDR1 is SGHAT and CDR2 is FQNNGV. CDR3 bases: TGTGCCAGCAGCTTCGAGACAGTGGGAATGAACACTGAAGCTTTCTTT. This translates into CASSFETVGMNTEAFF.

The rearrangement links TRBV20-1 to TRBJ2-5; D is undetermined. Trimming cost V 0 bases and J 4 bases, with 15 bases left between them. CDR1 DFQATT and CDR2 SNEGSKA come from the germline V gene (reference sequence). The length of the CDR3 is 15 residues. CDR3 nucleotides: TGCAGTGCTAGAGATACCCCTAGGTTCGGAGAGACCCAGTACTTC. Protein sequence: CSARDTPRFGETQYF.

CDR3 bases: TGTGCCAGCAGTCATGGACTAGCTTCATACGAGCAGTACTTC. The encoded protein is CASSHGLASYEQYF. V and J are TRBV5-5 and TRBJ2-7; the match to TRBD2 covers 8 bases. The germline CDR1 and CDR2 sequences are SGHKS and YYEKEE (reference sequence). This CDR3 is built from 14 residues. V shed 5 bases, J shed 4 bases, and the junction held 8 bases outside the gene matches.

This clonotype was detected many times. The CDR3 is CASSRLLPGEQYF. The CDR3, as DNA: TGTGCCAGCAGCCGACTCCTCCCAGGGGAGCAGTATTTT. The genes are TRBV7-9 and TRBJ2-3; weak D call: TRBD1 (6 bases). CDR3 length: 13 residues. Per germline, CDR1 SEHNR and CDR2 FQNEAQ (reference sequence). V was trimmed by 5 bases and J by 11 bases, leaving 17 bases between them. The variable domain in full, completed from reference TRBV7-9 and TRBJ2-3, reads DTGVSQNPRHKITKRGQNVTFRCDPISEHNRLYWYRQTLGQGPEFLTYFQNEAQLEKSRLLSDRFSAERPKGSFSTLEIQRTEQGDSAMYLCASSRLLPGEQYFGPGTRLTVL.

The chain employs TRBV6-1 and TRBJ2-1; D is possibly TRBD1 (5 bases). Germline values: CDR1 MNHNS, CDR2 SASEGT. Trimming cost V 11 bases and J 8 bases, with 19 bases left between them. This CDR3 spans 13 amino acids. The CDR3 here is CADSEEMGDEQFF. The CDR3 nucleotides are TGTGCCGACAGTGAAGAAATGGGCGATGAGCAGTTCTTC.

As for this clonotype: Relative to the germline gene, one junction end is altered; a read error may explain this. The chain is built from TRBV11-2 and TRBJ1-1, with D hard to call. CDR1 and CDR2 from the germline V gene are SGHAT and FQNNGV. The length of the CDR3 is 13 residues. The CDR3 sequence: CACSFSEFAGAFF. CDR3 bases: TGTGCCTGCAGCTTTTCGGAATTTGCTGGAGCTTTCTTT.

A remark on this clonotype: At one of its ends the junction is not consistent with the germline gene, which may arise from a read error. This chain links TRBV10-3 with TRBJ2-7; D unresolved. In germline, CDR1 is ENHRY, CDR2 SYGVKD. The CDR3 sequence is 13 residues long. Here the CDR3 DNA reads TGTGTCATCGGCGAGTCGGGCTCCTACGAGCAGTACTTC. Translation: CVIGESGSYEQYF.

Concerning this clonotype itself: An end of the junction does not agree with germline; a read error may underlie this. The V and J genes are TRBV11-2 and TRBJ2-5; TRBD1 aligns across 8 bases. This CDR3 is 16 amino acids long. CDR1 and CDR2 from the germline V gene are SGHAT and FQNNGV. The CDR3 here is CASSLGMTGDGETQYF. The CDR3 coding sequence is TGTGCCAGCAGCTTAGGCATGACAGGGGACGGAGAGACCCAATACTTC.

As regards this clonotype: A read error may explain this, as a much larger clone is one base away. The V gene is TRBV4-1, the J gene TRBJ2-1; the D gene is possibly TRBD1 (6 bases). The CDR3 runs to 16 residues. CDR1 and CDR2 from the germline V gene are MGHRA and YSYEKL. CDR3 DNA sequence: TGCGCCAACAGCCAAGGACGTCTAACCCAGGGGTATGAGCAGTTCTTC. This gives the protein CANSQGRLTQGYEQFF.

As for this clonotype: A clone one base away is much larger, so this may be a read error. The chain combines TRBV10-3 with TRBJ2-2; D is unclear. The CDR3 extends over 15 amino acids. Germline V gives CDR1 ENHRY, CDR2 SYGVKD. Trimming cost V 4 bases and J 7 bases, with 16 bases left between them. The CDR3 reads CAISAVVQENGELFF. The CDR3 DNA reads as TGTGCCATCAGTGCGGTGGTGCAGGAGAACGGGGAGCTGTTTTTT.

A remark on this clonotype: One junction end does not reproduce the germline sequence, and a read error may be involved. The rearrangement uses TRBV28 and TRBJ2-7; the D gene is possibly TRBD2 (6 bases). CDR1 and CDR2 (germline): MDHEN, SYDVKM. CDR3 length: 13 amino acids. This CDR3 is CASSFAGNYEKYF. CDR3 coding DNA: TGTGCCAGCAGTTTTGCGGGGAATTACGAGAAGTACTTC.

This clonotype was counted a few times. A read error may explain this, as a much larger clone is one base away. The V gene is TRBV6-2 or TRBV6-3, the J gene TRBJ2-4; possibly TRBD2 for D (6 bases). Trimming left V 3 bases short and J 1 base short, with 19 bases between. The V gene's germline CDR1 is MNHEY and CDR2 SVGEGT. The CDR3 consists of 18 residues. The CDR3 loop is CASSYGTWQPGAKNIQYF. The CDR3 DNA is TGTGCCAGCAGTTATGGGACTTGGCAGCCCGGCGCCAAAAACATTCAGTACTTC.

The V call is TRBV29-1, the J call TRBJ2-7, with D possibly being TRBD1 (5 bases). This CDR3 comprises 13 residues. In germline, CDR1 is SQVTM, CDR2 ANQGSEA. Trimming pared 7 bases from V and 1 base from J, leaving 14 bases between. The CDR3 sequence is CSADGQGSYEQYF. CDR3 nucleotides: TGCAGCGCTGATGGACAAGGATCCTACGAGCAGTACTTC.

As concerns this clonotype: A junction boundary mismatches the germline segment, possibly from a read error. The chain joins TRBV6-5 to TRBJ1-5, with D possibly TRBD1 on 5 matching bases. CDR1 and CDR2 from the germline V gene are MNHEY and SVGAGI. CDR3 size: 15 residues. The DNA for the CDR3 is TGTGCCGGCAGTCATCAAGGGGATAGCAATCAGCCCCAGCATTTT. Its protein is CAGSHQGDSNQPQHF.